The clone carrying this T cell receptor (beta chain) was seen a few times. Its antigen remains unknown. Tagging with unique molecular identifiers was a feature of the TCR beta cDNA libraries. TCRdb re-called the PCR reads with MiXCR, one entry per CDR3 protein. The sample shows 450,000 to 700,000 distinct CDR3 sequences, around 47% of them seen only once. The entry originates in a study of post-analysis software for immune sequencing data. Per germline, CDR1 SGHRS and CDR2 YFSETQ. This CDR3 contains 15 residues. The V and J ends lost 5 bases and 0 bases respectively, with 14 bases between them. Notes on the study in general: Under the F measure, samples that were prepared in one batch clustered strongly together. Comparison of patients with controls showed 4 to 6 TRBV segments more frequent in patients, TRBV5-6, TRBV5-1 and TRBV20-1 among them.

The gene calls are TRBV5-1 and TRBJ1-1; D is unresolved. Sequencing was done on a sample of blood. The receptor was derived from a girl aged 10-17 years with multiple sclerosis. The CDR3 loop is CASRGIPPMNTEAFF. The CDR3 DNA sequence: TGCGCCAGCAGGGGCATTCCCCCCATGAACACTGAAGCTTTCTTT.